This T cell receptor beta chain comes out of a study of cytotoxic CD8 clonotypes in ibrutinib-treated CLL. Looking at the study overall: The subjects consisted of roughly 12 relapsed/refractory and roughly 15 treatment-naive individuals, with around 17 IGHV unmutated.

Comments on this clone: Its antigen remains unidentified.

The assay was immunoSEQ multiplex PCR, and TCRdb's table has in-frame clones only and misses some. The sample has more than 110,000 clones; about 91% are singletons. Germline CDR1 reads SGHAT; CDR2 reads FQDESV (reference sequence). Germline trimming cut 4 bases from V and 2 bases from J; bases unmatched to any gene: 11. CDR3 length equals 16 residues. Regarding the study as a whole: Higher circulating CD8+ T-cell counts strongly accompanied higher baseline clonality, above age-matched healthy donors.

The J gene is TRBJ2-7, the V gene TRBV11-1, with 7 nucleotides matching TRBD2. This material consisted of PBMCs, taken after 12 months of ibrutinib treatment. The sequence came from a human donor with chronic lymphocytic leukemia. The CDR3 loop is CASSSATWGGTYEQYF. The CDR3 nucleotides are TGTGCCAGCAGCTCTGCGACTTGGGGGGGGACCTACGAGCAGTACTTC.